This entry features one TCR beta chain sequence. Its antigen specificity is not known. Within one base of it there is no much larger clone, and no base qualities were kept. The label giving this sample's treatment or condition can be read as: in vitro stimulation with specific CMV peptide epitopes to enrich CMV-specific T cells. These data are taken from a study of T cell repertoires in cytomegalovirus infection (dated by TCRdb to between 2019 and 2020). With regard to the full study: The peptide stimulations were aimed at well-studied HLA-B-restricted epitopes as well as recently identified HLA-C-restricted CMV epitopes, whose presentation resists viral immunomodulation. Because public TCR beta signatures pointed to carriage of CMV infection together with the matching HLA type, the HLA type of each donor mattered for the analysis. What the authors observed across the whole study: The ex vivo response was dominated by HLA-C-restricted CMV-specific TCR beta clonotypes, which also provided the single most frequent clonotype in two of eight donors. In both this cohort and an independent roughly 400-donor cohort, the cumulative frequency of public TCR beta family members distinguished carriers of CMV infection plus the relevant HLA type.

The germline V gene (reference sequence) gives CDR1 as MNHEY and CDR2 as SMNVEV. The CDR3, from cysteine to phenylalanine, totals 13 residues. Kept here is only the CDR3 DNA, which spans 39 bases and is read in frame from base 1. At the junction V is shortened by 4 bases and J by 5 bases, with 8 bases in between. The instrument given in TCRdb is Illumina HiSeq 1500. Using fastp at Q25 and MiXCR, TCRdb reprocessed the public reads and kept productive beta chains. Every CDR3 protein is listed once, alongside the most common genes and DNA of its rows. In all, the sample holds about 310,000 distinct CDR3 sequences, and 20% to 25% of those were seen once. About 14% of the sample belongs to the ten largest clones.

The rearrangement combines TRBV27 with TRBJ1-4; the D segment cannot be called with confidence. This sequence originates from a human donor in good health (CMV status not recorded). Some clones in this sample may be carry-over from other donors' samples. Sequencing was performed on cultured PBMCs, taken from culture after CMV antigen stimulation. The CDR3 region has the sequence CASSSGLNEKLFF. DNA sequence: TGTGCCAGCAGTTCAGGACTGAATGAAAAACTGTTTTTT.